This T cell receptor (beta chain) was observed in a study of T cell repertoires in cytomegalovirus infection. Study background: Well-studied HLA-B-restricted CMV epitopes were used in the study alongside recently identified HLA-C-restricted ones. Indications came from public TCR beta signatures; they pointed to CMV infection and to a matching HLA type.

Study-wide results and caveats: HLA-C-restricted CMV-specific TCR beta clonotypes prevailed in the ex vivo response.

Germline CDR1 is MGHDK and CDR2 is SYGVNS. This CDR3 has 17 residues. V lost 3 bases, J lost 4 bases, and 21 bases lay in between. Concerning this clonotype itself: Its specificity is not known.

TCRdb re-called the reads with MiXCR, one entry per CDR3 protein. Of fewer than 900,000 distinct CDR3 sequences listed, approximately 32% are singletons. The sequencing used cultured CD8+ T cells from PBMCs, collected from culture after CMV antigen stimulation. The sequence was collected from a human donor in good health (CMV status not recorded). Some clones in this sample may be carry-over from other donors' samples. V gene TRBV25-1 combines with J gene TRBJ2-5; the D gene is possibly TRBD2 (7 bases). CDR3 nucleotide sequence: TGTGCCAGCAGTGAGCCCGCGGGGGCCTCTAGGCGAGAGACCCAGTACTTC. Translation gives CASSEPAGASRRETQYF.